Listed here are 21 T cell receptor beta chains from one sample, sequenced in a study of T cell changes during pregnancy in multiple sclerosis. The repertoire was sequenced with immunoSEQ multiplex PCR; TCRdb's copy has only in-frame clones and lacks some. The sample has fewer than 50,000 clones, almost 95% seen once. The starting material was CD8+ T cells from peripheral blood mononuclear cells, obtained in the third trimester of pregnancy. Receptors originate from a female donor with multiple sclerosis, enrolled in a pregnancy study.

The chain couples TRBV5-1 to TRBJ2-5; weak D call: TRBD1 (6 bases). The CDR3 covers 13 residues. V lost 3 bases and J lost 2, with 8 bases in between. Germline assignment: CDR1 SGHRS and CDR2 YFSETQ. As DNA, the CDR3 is TGCGCCAGCAGCTGGACAGAACAAGAGACCCAGTACTTC. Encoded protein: CASSWTEQETQYF.

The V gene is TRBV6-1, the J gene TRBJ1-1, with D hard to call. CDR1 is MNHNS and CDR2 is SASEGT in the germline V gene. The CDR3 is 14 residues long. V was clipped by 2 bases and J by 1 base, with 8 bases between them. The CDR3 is CASSERLENTEAFF. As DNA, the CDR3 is TGTGCCAGCAGTGAACGTTTAGAGAACACTGAAGCTTTCTTT.

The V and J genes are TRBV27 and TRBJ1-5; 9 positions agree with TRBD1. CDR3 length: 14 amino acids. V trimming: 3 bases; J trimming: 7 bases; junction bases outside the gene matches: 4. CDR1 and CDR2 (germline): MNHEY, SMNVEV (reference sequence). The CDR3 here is CASSLTGGVQPQHF. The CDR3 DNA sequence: TGTGCCAGCAGTTTGACAGGGGGGGTGCAGCCCCAGCATTTT.

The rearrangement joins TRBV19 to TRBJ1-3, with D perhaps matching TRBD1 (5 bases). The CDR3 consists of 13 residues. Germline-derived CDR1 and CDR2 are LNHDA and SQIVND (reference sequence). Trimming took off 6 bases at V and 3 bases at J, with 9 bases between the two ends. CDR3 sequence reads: CASRPGVGNTIYF. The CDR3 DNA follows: TGTGCCAGTAGGCCGGGGGTTGGAAACACCATATATTTT.

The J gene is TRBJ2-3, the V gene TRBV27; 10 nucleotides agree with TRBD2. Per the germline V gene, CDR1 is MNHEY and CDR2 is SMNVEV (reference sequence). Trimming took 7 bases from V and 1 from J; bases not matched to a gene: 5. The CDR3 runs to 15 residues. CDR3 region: CASNKGLAGTDTQYF. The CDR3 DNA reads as TGTGCCAGCAATAAAGGACTAGCGGGCACAGATACGCAGTATTTT.

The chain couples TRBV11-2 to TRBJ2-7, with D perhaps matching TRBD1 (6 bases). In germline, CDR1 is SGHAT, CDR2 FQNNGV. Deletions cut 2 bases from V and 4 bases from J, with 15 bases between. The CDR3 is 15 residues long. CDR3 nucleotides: TGTGCCAGCAGCTTAAGGAAGGGGGTCGTTTACGAGCAGTACTTC. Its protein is CASSLRKGVVYEQYF.

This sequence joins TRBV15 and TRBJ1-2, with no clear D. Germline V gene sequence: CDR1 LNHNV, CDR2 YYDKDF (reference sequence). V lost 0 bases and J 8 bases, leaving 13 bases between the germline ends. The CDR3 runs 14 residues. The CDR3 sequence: CATSRDRQEQGYTF. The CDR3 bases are TGTGCCACCAGCAGAGATCGGCAGGAACAAGGCTACACCTTC.

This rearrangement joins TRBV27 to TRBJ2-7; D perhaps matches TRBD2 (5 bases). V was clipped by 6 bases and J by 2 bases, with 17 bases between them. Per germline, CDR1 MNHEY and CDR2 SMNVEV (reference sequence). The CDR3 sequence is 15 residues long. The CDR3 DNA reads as TGTGCCAGCAGCCCTTGGCGGGCCCGGACCTACGAGCAGTACTTC. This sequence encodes CASSPWRARTYEQYF.

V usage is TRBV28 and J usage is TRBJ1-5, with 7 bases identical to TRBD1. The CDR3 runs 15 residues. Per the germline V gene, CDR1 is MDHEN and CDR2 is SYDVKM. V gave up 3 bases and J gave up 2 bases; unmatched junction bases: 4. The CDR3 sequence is CASSFYRGGNQPQHF. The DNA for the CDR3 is TGTGCCAGCAGTTTTTACAGGGGCGGCAATCAGCCCCAGCATTTT.

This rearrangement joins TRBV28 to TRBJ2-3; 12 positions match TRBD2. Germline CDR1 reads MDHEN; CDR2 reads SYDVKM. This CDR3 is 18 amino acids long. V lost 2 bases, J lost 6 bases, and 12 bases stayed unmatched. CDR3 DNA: TGTGCCAGCAGTTTAAGTTCCCTAGCGGGAGGGAGAGCGGATACGCAGTATTTT. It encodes CASSLSSLAGGRADTQYF.

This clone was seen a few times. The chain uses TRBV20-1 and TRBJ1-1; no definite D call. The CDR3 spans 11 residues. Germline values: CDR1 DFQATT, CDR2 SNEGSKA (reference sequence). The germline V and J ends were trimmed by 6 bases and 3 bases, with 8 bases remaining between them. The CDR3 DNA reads TGCAGTGCCCAGAGGTACACTGAAGCTTTCTTT. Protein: CSAQRYTEAFF.

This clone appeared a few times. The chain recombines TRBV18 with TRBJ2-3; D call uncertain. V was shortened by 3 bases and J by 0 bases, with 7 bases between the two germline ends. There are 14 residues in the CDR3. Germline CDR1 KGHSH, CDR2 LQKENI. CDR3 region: CASSPVTSTDTQYF. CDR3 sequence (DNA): TGTGCCAGCTCACCGGTTACTAGCACAGATACGCAGTATTTT.

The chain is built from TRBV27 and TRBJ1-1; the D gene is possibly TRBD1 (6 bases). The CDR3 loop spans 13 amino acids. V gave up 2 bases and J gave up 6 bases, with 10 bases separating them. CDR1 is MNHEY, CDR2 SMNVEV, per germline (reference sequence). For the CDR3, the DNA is TGTGCCAGCAGTTTAGCCCACAGGGCTGAAGCTTTCTTT. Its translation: CASSLAHRAEAFF.

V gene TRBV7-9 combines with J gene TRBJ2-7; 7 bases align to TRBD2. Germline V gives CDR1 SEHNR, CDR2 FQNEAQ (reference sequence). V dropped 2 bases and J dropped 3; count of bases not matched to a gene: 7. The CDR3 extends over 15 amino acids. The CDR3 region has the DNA TGTGCCAGCAGCTTAACGTGGGAGGGCCGCTACGAGCAGTACTTC. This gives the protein CASSLTWEGRYEQYF.

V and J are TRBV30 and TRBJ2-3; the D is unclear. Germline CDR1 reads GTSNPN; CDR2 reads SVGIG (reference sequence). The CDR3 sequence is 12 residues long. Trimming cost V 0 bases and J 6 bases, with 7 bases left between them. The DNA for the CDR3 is TGTGCCTGGAGTGTACGGGTCGATACGCAGTATTTT. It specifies CAWSVRVDTQYF.

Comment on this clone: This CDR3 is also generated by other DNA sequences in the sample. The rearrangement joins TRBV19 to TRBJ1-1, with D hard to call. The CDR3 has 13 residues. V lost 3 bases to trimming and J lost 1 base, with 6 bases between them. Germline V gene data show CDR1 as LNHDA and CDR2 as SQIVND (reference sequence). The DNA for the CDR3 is TGTGCCAGTAGTATTCAGAAGAACACTGAAGCTTTCTTT. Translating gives CASSIQKNTEAFF.

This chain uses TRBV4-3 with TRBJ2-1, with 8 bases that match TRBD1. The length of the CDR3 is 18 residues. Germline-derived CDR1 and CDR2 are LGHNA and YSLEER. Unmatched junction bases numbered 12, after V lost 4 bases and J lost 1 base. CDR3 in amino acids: CASSPNGQGGESYNEQFF. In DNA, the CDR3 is TGCGCCAGCAGCCCTAATGGACAGGGTGGGGAGTCCTACAATGAGCAGTTCTTC.

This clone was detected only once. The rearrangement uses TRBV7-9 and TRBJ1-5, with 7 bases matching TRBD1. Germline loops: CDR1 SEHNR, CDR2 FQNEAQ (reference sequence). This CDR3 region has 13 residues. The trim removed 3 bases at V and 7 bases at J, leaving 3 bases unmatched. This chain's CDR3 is CASSLNRGQPQHF. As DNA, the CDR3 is TGTGCCAGCAGCTTGAACAGGGGACAGCCCCAGCATTTT.

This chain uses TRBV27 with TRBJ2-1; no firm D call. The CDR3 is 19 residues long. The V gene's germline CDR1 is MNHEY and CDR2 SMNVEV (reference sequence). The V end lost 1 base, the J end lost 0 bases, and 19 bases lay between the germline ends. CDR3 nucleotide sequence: TGTGCCAGCAGTTTATTTGACCCTCGAGTTGGGCGCTCCTACAATGAGCAGTTCTTC. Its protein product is CASSLFDPRVGRSYNEQFF.

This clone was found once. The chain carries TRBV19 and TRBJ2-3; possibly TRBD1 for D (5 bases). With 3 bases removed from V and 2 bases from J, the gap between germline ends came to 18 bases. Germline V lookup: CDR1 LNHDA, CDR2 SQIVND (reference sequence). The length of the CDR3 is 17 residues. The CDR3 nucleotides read TGTGCCAGTAGTATCAGGTTAGGAACAGGAACCACAGATACGCAGTATTTT. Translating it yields CASSIRLGTGTTDTQYF.

The CDR3 DNA reads as TGTGCCAGCAGTGGACTACGGGGACAGGGGGAGGGAGAGACCCAGTACTTC. Translating gives CASSGLRGQGEGETQYF. The V call is TRBV25-1, the J call TRBJ2-5; 11 bases are a match to TRBD1. V gave up 4 bases and J gave up 4 bases; unmatched junction bases: 11. The CDR3 loop spans 17 amino acids. The germline CDR1 and CDR2 sequences are MGHDK and SYGVNS.